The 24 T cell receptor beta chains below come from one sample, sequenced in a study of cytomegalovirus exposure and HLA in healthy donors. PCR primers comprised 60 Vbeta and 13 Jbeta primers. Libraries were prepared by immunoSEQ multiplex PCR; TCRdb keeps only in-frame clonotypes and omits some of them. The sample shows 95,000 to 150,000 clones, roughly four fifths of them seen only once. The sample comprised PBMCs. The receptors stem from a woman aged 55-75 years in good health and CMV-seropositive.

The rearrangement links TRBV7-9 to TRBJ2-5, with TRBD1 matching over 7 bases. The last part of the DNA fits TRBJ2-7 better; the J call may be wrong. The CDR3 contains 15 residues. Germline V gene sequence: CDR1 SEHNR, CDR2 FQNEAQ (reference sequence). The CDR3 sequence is CASSLVKTGIHEQYF. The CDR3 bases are TGTGCCAGCAGCTTAGTGAAGACAGGGATCCACGAGCAGTACTTC.

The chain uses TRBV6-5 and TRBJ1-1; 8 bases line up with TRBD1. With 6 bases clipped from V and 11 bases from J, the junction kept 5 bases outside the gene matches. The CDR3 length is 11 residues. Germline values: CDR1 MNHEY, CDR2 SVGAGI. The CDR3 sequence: CASSSGGLAFF. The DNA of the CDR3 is TGTGCCAGCAGCTCAGGGGGCCTGGCTTTCTTT.

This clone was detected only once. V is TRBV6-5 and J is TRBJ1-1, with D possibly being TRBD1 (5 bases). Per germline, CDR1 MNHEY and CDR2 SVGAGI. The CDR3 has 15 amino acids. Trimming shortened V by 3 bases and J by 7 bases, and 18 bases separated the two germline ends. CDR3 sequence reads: CASSYSGVGAGEAFF. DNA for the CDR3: TGTGCCAGCAGTTATAGTGGTGTTGGGGCCGGTGAAGCTTTCTTT.

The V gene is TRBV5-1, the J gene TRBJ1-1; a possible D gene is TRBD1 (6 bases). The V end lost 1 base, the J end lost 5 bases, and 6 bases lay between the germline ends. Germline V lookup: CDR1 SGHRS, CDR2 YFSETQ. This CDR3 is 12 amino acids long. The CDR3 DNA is TGCGCCAGCAGCTTGAGGGGGACTGAAGCTTTCTTT. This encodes CASSLRGTEAFF.

CDR3 amino acids: CAWSPDRGRGYTF. The CDR3 region has the DNA TGTGCCTGGAGCCCGGACAGGGGAAGAGGCTACACCTTC. This chain joins TRBV30 and TRBJ1-2; 9 bases fit TRBD1. V shed 3 bases and J 8 bases; nucleotides not matched to a gene: 7. The germline CDR1 and CDR2 sequences are GTSNPN and SVGIG (reference sequence). The CDR3 sequence is 13 residues long.

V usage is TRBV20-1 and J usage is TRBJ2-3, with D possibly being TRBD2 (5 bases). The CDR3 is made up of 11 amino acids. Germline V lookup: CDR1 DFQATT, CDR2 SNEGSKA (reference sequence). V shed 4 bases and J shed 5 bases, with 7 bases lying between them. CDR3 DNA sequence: TGCAGTGCTAAAAGCGGAGATACGCAGTATTTT. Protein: CSAKSGDTQYF.

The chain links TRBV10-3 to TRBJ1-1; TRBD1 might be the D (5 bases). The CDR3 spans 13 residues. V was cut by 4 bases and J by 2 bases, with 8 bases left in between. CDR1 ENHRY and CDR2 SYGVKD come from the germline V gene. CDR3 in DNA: TGTGCCATCAGTGGCCAGGGAAACACTGAAGCTTTCTTT. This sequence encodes CAISGQGNTEAFF.

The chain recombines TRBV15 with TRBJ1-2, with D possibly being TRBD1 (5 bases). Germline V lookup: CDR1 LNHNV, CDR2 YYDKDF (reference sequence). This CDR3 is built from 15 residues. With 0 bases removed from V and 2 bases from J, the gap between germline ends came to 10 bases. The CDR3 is CATSRDGGLNYGYTF. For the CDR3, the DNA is TGTGCCACCAGCAGAGATGGGGGGTTGAACTATGGCTACACCTTC.

The CDR3 sequence is CASSSGLAGGTETQYF. In DNA form, the CDR3 reads TGTGCCAGCAGCTCAGGACTAGCGGGGGGTACAGAGACCCAGTACTTC. This chain connects TRBV7-2 to TRBJ2-5; 14 positions agree with TRBD2. The V and J ends lost 4 bases and 4 bases, in that order; junction bases with no gene match: 5. Per germline, CDR1 SGHTA and CDR2 FQGNSA. The CDR3 is made up of 16 amino acids.

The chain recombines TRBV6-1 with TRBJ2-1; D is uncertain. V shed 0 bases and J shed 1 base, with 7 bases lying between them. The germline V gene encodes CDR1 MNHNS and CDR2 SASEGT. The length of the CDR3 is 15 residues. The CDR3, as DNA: TGTGCCAGCAGTGAAGCGTTCCAGTCCTACAATGAGCAGTTCTTC. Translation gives CASSEAFQSYNEQFF.

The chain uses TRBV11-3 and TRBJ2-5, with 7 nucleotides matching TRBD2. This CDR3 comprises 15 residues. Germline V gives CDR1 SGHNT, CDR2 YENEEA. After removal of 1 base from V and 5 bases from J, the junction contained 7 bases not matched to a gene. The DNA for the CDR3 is TGTGCCAGCAGCTTAGGAGCAGGGAGGGACGAGACCCAGTACTTC. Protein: CASSLGAGRDETQYF.

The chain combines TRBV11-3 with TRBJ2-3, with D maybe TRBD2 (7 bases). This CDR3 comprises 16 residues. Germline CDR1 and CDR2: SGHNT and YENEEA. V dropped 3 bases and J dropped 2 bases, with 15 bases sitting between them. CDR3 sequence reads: CASSLGRGADTDTQYF. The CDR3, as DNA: TGTGCCAGCAGCTTGGGTCGGGGGGCCGACACAGATACGCAGTATTTT.

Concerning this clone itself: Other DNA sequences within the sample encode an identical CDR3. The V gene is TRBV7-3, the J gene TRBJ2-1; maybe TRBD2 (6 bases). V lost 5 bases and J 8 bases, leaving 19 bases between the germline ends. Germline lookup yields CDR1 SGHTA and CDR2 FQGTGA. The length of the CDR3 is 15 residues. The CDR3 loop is CASSPGTRRGYEQFF. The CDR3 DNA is TGTGCCAGCAGCCCCGGGACTCGGCGGGGCTATGAGCAGTTCTTC.

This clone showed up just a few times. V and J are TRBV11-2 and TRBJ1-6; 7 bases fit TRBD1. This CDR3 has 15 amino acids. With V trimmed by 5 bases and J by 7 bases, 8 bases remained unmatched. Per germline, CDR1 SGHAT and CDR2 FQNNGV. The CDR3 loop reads CASSTGDNRNSPLHF. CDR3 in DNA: TGTGCCAGCAGCACAGGGGACAATAGGAATTCACCCCTCCACTTT.

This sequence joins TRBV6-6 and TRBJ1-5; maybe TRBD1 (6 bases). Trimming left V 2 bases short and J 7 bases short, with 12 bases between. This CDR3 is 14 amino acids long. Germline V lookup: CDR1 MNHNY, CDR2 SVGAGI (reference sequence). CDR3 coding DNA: TGTGCCAGCAGTTACGGGGGGGCCGAACAGCCCCAGCATTTT. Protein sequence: CASSYGGAEQPQHF.

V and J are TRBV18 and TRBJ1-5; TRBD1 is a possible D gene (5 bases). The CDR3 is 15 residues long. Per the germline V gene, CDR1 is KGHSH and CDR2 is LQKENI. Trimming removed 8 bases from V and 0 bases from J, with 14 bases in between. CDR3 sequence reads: CASRLLGDSNQPQHF. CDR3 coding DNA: TGTGCCAGCCGCCTCCTAGGGGATAGCAATCAGCCCCAGCATTTT.

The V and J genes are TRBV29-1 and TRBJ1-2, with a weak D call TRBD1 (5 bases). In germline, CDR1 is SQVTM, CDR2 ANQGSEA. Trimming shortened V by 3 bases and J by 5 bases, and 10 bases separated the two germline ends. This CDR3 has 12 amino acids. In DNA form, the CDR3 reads TGCAGCGTTGAGGGGGGACCTTATGGCTACACCTTC. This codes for CSVEGGPYGYTF.

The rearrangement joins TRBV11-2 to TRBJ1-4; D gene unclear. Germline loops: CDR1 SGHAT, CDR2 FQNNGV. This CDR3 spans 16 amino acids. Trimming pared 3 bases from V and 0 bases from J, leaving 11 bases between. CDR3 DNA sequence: TGTGCCAGCAGCTTCAGTGGGCAGGCAACTAATGAAAAACTGTTTTTT. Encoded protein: CASSFSGQATNEKLFF.

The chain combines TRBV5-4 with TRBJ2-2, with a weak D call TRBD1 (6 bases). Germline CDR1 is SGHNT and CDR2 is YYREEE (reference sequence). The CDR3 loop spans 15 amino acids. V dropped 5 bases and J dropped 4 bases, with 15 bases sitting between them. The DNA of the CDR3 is TGTGCCAGCAGAGATCAACAGGGCCCCACCGGGGAGCTGTTTTTT. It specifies CASRDQQGPTGELFF.

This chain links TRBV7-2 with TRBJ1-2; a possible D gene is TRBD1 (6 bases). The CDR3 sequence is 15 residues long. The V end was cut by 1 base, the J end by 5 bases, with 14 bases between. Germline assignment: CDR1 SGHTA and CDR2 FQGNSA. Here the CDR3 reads CASSLVVRTEYGYTF. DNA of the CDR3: TGTGCCAGCAGCTTAGTGGTTCGGACAGAATATGGCTACACCTTC.

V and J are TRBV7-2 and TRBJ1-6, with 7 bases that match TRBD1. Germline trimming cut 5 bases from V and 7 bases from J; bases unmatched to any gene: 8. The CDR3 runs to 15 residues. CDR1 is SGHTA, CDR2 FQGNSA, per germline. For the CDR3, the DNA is TGTGCCAGCAGCGTCACCGGGACAGAAAATTCACCCCTCCACTTT. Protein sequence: CASSVTGTENSPLHF.

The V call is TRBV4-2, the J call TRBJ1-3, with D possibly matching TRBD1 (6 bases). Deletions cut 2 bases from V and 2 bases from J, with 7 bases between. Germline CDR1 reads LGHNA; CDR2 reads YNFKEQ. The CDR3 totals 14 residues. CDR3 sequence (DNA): TGTGCCAGCAGCCAACCAGGGGCTGGAAACACCATATATTTT. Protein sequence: CASSQPGAGNTIYF.

For the CDR3, the DNA is TGCAGCGTTGGTGTGGTGGTAGAAGAGCAGTACTTC. It translates to CSVGVVVEEQYF. The V and J genes are TRBV29-1 and TRBJ2-7; D gene ambiguous. CDR1 is SQVTM, CDR2 ANQGSEA, per germline. The length of the CDR3 is 12 residues. V gave up 4 bases and J gave up 7 bases, with 14 bases separating them.

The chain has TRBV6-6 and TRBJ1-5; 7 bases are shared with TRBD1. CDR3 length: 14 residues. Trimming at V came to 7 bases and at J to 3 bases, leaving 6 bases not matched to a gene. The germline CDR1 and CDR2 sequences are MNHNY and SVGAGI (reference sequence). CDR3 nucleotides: TGTGCCAGCAACATCGGACAGGACAATCAGCCCCAGCATTTT. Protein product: CASNIGQDNQPQHF.